Sequencing of this T cell receptor beta chain was carried out in a study of shared clonotypes between healthy human individuals. Turning to the study itself: Three plates were used per donor for CD4 naive, three for CD4 memory, two for CD8 naive and one for CD8 memory.

CDR1 and CDR2 (germline): GTSNPN, SVGIG (reference sequence). V was pared by 0 bases and J by 7 bases, with 9 bases between. The CDR3 loop spans 12 amino acids. Whole-study results and caveats: Limitation of the genetic and exposure-history diversity represented came from the few donors. The expectation was that sequencing depth would affect clonotype sharing among donors.

Per the original methods: ImmunoSEQ only sent back junction sequences with no quality scores, so filtering was done differently. Sequencing used immunoSEQ multiplex PCR; TCRdb keeps in-frame clones, though not all of them. V and J calls and clone size are those listed in that table; D and trimming were worked out from the DNA. The table has roughly 2.2 million clones, just over 90% seen once. A word on this clone: Its antigen is currently unknown.

V usage is TRBV30 and J usage is TRBJ1-2, with D perhaps matching TRBD1 (6 bases). Input material: naive CD4+ T cells from PBMCs. Noted subset: CD45RA+ positively selected. This sequence originates from a man younger than 30 in good health. Some clones in this sample may be carry-over from other donors' samples. DNA for the CDR3: TGTGCCTGGAGTGTACAGGGTGCTGGCTACACCTTC. Residues: CAWSVQGAGYTF.